The source of this T cell receptor (beta chain) is a study of cytomegalovirus exposure and HLA in healthy donors. Concerning this clone itself: What it binds is unknown. A read error may produce the germline difference seen at one junction end. The same CDR3 is also encoded by other DNA sequences in this sample.

The CDR3 is made up of 16 amino acids. The germline V gene has CDR1 SGHTA and CDR2 FQGTGA. 60 Vbeta and 13 Jbeta primers were used in PCR. The method was immunoSEQ multiplex PCR; TCRdb's version includes in-frame clones alone and lacks a portion of them. The sample records about 170,000 clones, 70% to 90% being singletons. Notes on the study in general: Per a later analysis, HLA-associated TCR beta chains showed more clonal expansion than other, equally common TCR beta chains. The sole available immune exposure information was CMV serostatus. Association of a missense DCLRE1C variant with TCR beta V- and J-gene trimming was reported in a later analysis. Analyzed later, most CMV-associated TCR beta chains appeared HLA-restricted.

The sequence derives from a young man in good health and CMV-seropositive. Sequencing was done on a sample of PBMCs. The rearrangement joins TRBV7-3 to TRBJ2-1, with 7 bases matching TRBD2. In nucleotides, the CDR3 is TGCGCCAGCAGCTTAAGAGGTCTAGCGGTGGACAATGAGCAGTTCTTC. This gives the protein CASSLRGLAVDNEQFF.